The rows below give T cell receptor beta chains drawn from one sample of a study of blood T cell repertoires in COVID-19. Using immunoSEQ multiplex PCR, the repertoire was profiled, and TCRdb retains in-frame clones only, with some absent. The sample yields 26,000 or so clones, around 85% seen once. The specimen was peripheral blood. These receptors were collected from a human donor in a cohort sampled during active COVID-19. Both conserved end residues are part of each CDR3. D genes are given only for firm matches.

>TRBJ2-1|TRBV12-3/TRBV12-4|.
TGTGCCAGCAGCTCCACTACCTACAATGAGCAGTTCTTC
CASSSTTYNEQFF
>TRBJ2-6|TRBV7-3|.
TGTGCCAGCAGCGCACACTCTGGGGCCAACGTCCTGACTTTC
CASSAHSGANVLTF
>TRBJ2-5|TRBV15|.
TGTGCCACCAGCAAGACGAGAGCGGGTATTCAAGAGACCCAGTACTTC
CATSKTRAGIQETQYF
>TRBJ2-7|TRBV6-5|TRBD1
TGTGCCAGCAGGACCACAGGGGGGCTTCGCTACGAGCAGTACTTC
CASRTTGGLRYEQYF
>TRBJ2-1|TRBV9|.
TGTGCCAGCAGCGCGGGACTGCACAATGAGCAGTTCTTC
CASSAGLHNEQFF
>TRBJ1-5|TRBV6-5|TRBD1
TGTGCCAGCACCCGGGACAGCCGAAATCAGCCCCAGCATTTT
CASTRDSRNQPQHF
>TRBJ2-5|TRBV9|TRBD2
TGTGCCAGCAGCGTAGGAGGTAGCGGGGGTCAAGAGACCCAGTACTTC
CASSVGGSGGQETQYF
>TRBJ2-6|TRBV10-3|TRBD1
TGTGCCATCAGTCCCGGGACAGGGAGCTTTGGGGCCAACGTCCTGACTTTC
CAISPGTGSFGANVLTF
>TRBJ2-1|TRBV7-3|.
TGTGCCAGCAGCTTAAGCGGGGACTCCTACAATGAGCAGTTCTTC
CASSLSGDSYNEQFF
>TRBJ2-7|TRBV14|TRBD2
TGTGCCAGCAGCCAGGGGACTAGCGGGAGGGCCGACGACGAGCAGTACTTC
CASSQGTSGRADDEQYF
>TRBJ2-3|TRBV27|TRBD2
TGTGCCAGCAGTTTATCCGTAGCGGGGGGGGGAGATACGCAGTATTTT
CASSLSVAGGGDTQYF
>TRBJ1-1|TRBV5-1|TRBD1
TGCGCCAGCAGCTTGGGGACAGGGATCATGAACACTGAAGCTTTCTTT
CASSLGTGIMNTEAFF
>TRBJ2-3|TRBV5-1|TRBD2
TGCGCCAGCAGCCGCGGGGGTTTAAGCACAGATACGCAGTATTTT
CASSRGGLSTDTQYF
>TRBJ1-1|TRBV28|TRBD1
TGTGCCAGCAGCGACAGGGCCGGGGAGATAGCTTTCTTT
CASSDRAGEIAFF
>TRBJ2-1|TRBV6-2/TRBV6-3|TRBD2
TGTGCCAGCAGTTACAGCCCAACTAGCGGGATCTATAATGAGCAGTTCTTC
CASSYSPTSGIYNEQFF
>TRBJ1-3|TRBV5-1|TRBD1
TGCGCCAGCAGCCTCGGACAGGGGGGACCAAACACCATATATTTT
CASSLGQGGPNTIYF